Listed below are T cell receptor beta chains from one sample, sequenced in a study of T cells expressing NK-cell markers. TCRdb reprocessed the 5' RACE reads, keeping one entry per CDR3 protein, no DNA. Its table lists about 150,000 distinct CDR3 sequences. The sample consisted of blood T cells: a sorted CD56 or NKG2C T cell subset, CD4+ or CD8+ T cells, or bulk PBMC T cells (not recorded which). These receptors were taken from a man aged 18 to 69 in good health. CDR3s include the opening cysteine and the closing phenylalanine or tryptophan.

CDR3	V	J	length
CATTTGGQPQHF	TRBV6-5	TRBJ1-5	12
CASSQSRAGDYGYTF	TRBV4-1	TRBJ1-2	15
CAISDLGTTGSGYTF	TRBV10-3	TRBJ1-2	15
CATRNSGEADTQYF	TRBV24-1	TRBJ2-3	14
CASSFLAGGYYEQYF	TRBV28	TRBJ2-7	15
CASSQDASLNIQYF	TRBV3-1	TRBJ2-4	14
CASSVGNTPNYEQYF	TRBV9	TRBJ2-7	15
CASSLDSAGPGELFF	TRBV7-9	TRBJ2-2	15
CSVSQGAGSYEQYF	TRBV29-1	TRBJ2-7	14
CASSLLNSGGPYEQYF	TRBV27	TRBJ2-7	16
CASSYPVSGGAGNEQFF	TRBV11-2	TRBJ2-1	17
CASSFHVDQETQYF	TRBV11-1	TRBJ2-5	14
CASSRTRGYNEQFF	TRBV12-3/TRBV12-4	TRBJ2-1	14
CASSSSVAGGAQETQYF	TRBV7-9	TRBJ2-5	17
CASSDGNQIYNEQFF	TRBV5-5	TRBJ2-1	15
CSVEIGQEQYF	TRBV29-1	TRBJ2-7	11
CATSEPGLASYNEQFF	TRBV24-1	TRBJ2-1	16
CSAPTGDGATYGYTF	TRBV20-1	TRBJ1-2	15